What follows describes a single T cell receptor (beta chain). In the authors' methods: Quantification of nucleated cells was approximated via reference gene primer amplification. Profiling relied on immunoSEQ multiplex PCR, and the TCRdb table lists in-frame clones only, not all of them. That table furnishes V, J and clone size, whereas the DNA furnished D and trimming. Here the sample spans 150,000 to 200,000 clones, more than 70% being singletons. V lost 5 bases and J lost 6, with 21 bases in between. The CDR3 spans 16 residues. The germline V gene encodes CDR1 SGHTA and CDR2 FQGNSA. The data were obtained in a study of blood T cell repertoires in COVID-19. Whole-study context: The United States, Italy and Spain supplied acute and convalescent COVID-19 samples. Nucleic acid was either cDNA or gDNA, and it came from T cells, B-cell-depleted T cells, or PBMCs.

This receptor was identified in a human donor in a cohort sampled during active COVID-19. Sequencing input: peripheral blood. The chain carries TRBV7-2 and TRBJ2-3; perhaps TRBD2 as D (7 bases). The CDR3 nucleotides are TGTGCCAGCAGCCCGCGTGGTGGGGGGGCCTTGGATACGCAGTATTTT. Protein: CASSPRGGGALDTQYF. The full variable domain, its missing parts supplied by reference TRBV7-2 and TRBJ2-3, is GAGVSQSPSNKVTEKGKDVELRCDPISGHTALYWYRQSLGQGLEFLIYFQGNSAPDKSGLPSDRFSAERTGGSVSTLTIQRTQQEDSAVYLCASSPRGGGALDTQYFGPGTRLTVL.